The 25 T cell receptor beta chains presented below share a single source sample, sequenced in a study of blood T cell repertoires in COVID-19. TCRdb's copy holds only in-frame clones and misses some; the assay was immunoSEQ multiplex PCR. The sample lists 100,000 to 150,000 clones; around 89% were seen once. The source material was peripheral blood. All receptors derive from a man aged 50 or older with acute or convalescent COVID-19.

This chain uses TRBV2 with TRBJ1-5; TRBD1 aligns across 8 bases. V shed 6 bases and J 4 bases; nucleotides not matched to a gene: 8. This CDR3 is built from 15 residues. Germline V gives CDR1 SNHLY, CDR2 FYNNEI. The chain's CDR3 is CASRGLRQGNQPQHF. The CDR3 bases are TGTGCCAGCAGGGGACTCAGACAGGGGAATCAGCCCCAGCATTTT.

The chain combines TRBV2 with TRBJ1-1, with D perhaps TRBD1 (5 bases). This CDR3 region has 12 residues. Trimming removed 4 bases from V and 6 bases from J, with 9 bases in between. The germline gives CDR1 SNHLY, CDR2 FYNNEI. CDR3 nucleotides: TGTGCCAGCAGTGCCGGGGGGGCTGAAGCTTTCTTT. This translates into CASSAGGAEAFF.

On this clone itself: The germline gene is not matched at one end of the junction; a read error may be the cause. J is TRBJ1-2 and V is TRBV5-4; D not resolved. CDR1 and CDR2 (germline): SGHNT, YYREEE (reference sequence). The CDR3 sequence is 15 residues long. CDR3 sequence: CVSSLGGSGVNGYTF. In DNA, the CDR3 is TGTGTCAGCAGCTTGGGAGGGTCTGGGGTAAATGGCTACACCTTC.

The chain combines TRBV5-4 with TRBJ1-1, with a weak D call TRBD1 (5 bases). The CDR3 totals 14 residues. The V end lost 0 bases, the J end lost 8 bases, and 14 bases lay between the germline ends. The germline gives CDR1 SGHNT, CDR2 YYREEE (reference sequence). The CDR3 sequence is CASSLAAGIKEAFF. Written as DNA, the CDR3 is TGTGCCAGCAGCTTGGCCGCAGGGATAAAGGAAGCTTTCTTT. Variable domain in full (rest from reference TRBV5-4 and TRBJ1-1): ETGVTQSPTHLIKTRGQQVTLRCSSQSGHNTVSWYQQALGQGPQFIFQYYREEENGRGNFPPRFSGLQFPNYSSELNVNALELDDSALYLCASSLAAGIKEAFFGQGTRLTVV.

The DNA of the CDR3 is TGTGCCAGCAGTAGAAGGACAGCAACTAATGAAAAACTGTTTTTT. Translated: CASSRRTATNEKLFF. The rearrangement links TRBV28 to TRBJ1-4, with D tentatively TRBD1 (6 bases). V was pared by 5 bases and J by 0 bases, with 10 bases between. This CDR3 has 15 amino acids. The V gene's germline CDR1 is MDHEN and CDR2 SYDVKM.

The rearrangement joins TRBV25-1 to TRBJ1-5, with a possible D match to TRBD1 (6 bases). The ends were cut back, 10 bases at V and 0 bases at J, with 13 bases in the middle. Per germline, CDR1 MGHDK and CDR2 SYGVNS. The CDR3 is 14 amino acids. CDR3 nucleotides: TGTGCCATACGACAGGTTTATAGCAATCAGCCCCAGCATTTT. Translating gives CAIRQVYSNQPQHF.

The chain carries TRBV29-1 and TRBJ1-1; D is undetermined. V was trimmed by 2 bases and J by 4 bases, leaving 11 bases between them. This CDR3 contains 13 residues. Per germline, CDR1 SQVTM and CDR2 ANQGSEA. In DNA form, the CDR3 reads TGCAGCGTTGAACCGGGGAAGCGCACTGAAGCTTTCTTT. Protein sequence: CSVEPGKRTEAFF. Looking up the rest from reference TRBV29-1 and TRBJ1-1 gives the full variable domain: SAVISQKPSRDICQRGTSLTIQCQVDSQVTMMFWYRQQPGQSLTLIATANQGSEATYESGFVIDKFPISRPNLTFSTLTVSNMSPEDSSIYLCSVEPGKRTEAFFGQGTRLTVV.

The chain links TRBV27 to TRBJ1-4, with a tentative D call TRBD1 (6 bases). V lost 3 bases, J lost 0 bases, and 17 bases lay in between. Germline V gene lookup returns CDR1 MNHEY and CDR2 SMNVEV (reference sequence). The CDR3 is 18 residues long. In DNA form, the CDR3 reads TGTGCCAGCAGTTTTCATGGACAGCCGACTGCAACTAATGAAAAACTGTTTTTT. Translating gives CASSFHGQPTATNEKLFF.

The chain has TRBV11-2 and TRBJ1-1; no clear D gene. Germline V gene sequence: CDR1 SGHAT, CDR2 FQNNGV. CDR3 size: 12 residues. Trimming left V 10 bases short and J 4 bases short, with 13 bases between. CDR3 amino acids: CATEREGTEAFF. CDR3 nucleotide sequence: TGTGCCACCGAACGGGAGGGCACTGAAGCTTTCTTT.

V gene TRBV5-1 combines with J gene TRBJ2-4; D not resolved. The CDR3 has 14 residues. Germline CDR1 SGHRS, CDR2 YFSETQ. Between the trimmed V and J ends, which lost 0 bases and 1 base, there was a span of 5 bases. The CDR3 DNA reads TGCGCCAGCAGCTTGGGAGTCGCCAAAAACATTCAGTACTTC. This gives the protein CASSLGVAKNIQYF.

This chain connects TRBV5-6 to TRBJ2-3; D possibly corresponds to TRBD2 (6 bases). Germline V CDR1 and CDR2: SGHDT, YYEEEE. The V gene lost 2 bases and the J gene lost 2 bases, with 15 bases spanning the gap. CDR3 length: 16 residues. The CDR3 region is CASSFWSGDLTDTQYF. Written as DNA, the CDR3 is TGTGCCAGCAGCTTTTGGTCGGGGGACCTCACAGATACGCAGTATTTT.

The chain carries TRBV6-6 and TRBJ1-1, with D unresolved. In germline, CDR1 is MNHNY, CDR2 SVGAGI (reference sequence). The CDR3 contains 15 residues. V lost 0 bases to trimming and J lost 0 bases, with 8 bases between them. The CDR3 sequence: CASSYSVSMNTEAFF. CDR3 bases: TGTGCCAGCAGTTACTCGGTTAGTATGAACACTGAAGCTTTCTTT.

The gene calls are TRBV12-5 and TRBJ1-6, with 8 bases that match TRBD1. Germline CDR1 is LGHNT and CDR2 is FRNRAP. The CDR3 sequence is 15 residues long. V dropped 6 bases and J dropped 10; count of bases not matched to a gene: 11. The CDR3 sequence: CASGPGTGGESPLHF. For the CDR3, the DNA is TGTGCTAGTGGCCCCGGGACAGGAGGGGAGTCACCCCTCCACTTT. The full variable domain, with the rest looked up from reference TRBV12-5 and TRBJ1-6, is DARVTQTPRHKVTEMGQEVTMRCQPILGHNTVFWYRQTMMQGLELLAYFRNRAPLDDSGMPKDRFSAEMPDATLATLKIQPSEPRDSAVYFCASGPGTGGESPLHFGNGTRLTVT.

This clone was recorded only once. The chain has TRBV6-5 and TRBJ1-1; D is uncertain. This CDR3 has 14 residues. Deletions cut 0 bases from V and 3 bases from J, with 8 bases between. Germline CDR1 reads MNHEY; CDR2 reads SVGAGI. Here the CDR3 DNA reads TGTGCCAGCAGTTACTCGTCCGGGGACACTGAAGCTTTCTTT. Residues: CASSYSSGDTEAFF.

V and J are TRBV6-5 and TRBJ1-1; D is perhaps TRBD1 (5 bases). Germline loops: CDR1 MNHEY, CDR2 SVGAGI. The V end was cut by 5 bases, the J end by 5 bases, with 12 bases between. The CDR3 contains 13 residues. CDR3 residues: CASSTGTPTEAFF. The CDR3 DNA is TGTGCCAGCAGTACCGGGACTCCGACTGAAGCTTTCTTT.

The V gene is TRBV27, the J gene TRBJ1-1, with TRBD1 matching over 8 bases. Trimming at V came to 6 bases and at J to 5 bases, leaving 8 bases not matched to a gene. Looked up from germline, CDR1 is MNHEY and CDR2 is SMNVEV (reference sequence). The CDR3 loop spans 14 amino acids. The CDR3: CASSPRGLGTEAFF. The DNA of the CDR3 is TGTGCCAGCAGCCCCAGGGGGCTAGGGACTGAAGCTTTCTTT.

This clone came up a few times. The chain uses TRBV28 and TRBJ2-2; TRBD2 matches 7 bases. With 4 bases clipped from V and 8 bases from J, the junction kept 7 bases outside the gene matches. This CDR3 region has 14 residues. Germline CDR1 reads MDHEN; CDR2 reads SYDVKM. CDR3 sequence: CASSSPGLPGELFF. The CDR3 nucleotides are TGTGCCAGCAGTTCCCCGGGACTACCAGGGGAGCTGTTTTTT. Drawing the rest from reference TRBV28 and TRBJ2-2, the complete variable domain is DVKVTQSSRYLVKRTGEKVFLECVQDMDHENMFWYRQDPGLGLRLIYFSYDVKMKEKGDIPEGYSVSREKKERFSLILESASTNQTSMYLCASSSPGLPGELFFGEGSRLTVL.

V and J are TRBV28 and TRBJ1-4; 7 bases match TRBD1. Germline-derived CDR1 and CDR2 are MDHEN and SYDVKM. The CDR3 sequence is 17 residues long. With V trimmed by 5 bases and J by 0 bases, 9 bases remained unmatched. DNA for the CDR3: TGTGCCAGCAGTCCGCGCCTGGGGACAGCAACTAATGAAAAACTGTTTTTT. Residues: CASSPRLGTATNEKLFF.

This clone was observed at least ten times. The CDR3 DNA sequence: TGCAGTGCTAGAGAGGAGTATGGCTACACCTTC. As protein: CSAREEYGYTF. This chain connects TRBV20-1 to TRBJ1-2; no clear D. The CDR3 covers 11 residues. Per the germline V gene, CDR1 is DFQATT and CDR2 is SNEGSKA (reference sequence). Trimming cost V 0 bases and J 5 bases, with 4 bases left between them.

CDR3 loop: CASTPRTGSNTEAFF. The CDR3 DNA follows: TGCGCCAGCACCCCCCGGACGGGATCGAACACTGAAGCTTTCTTT. J is TRBJ1-1 and V is TRBV5-1, with unresolved D. V lost 6 bases, J lost 1 base, and 16 bases lay in between. The CDR3 is made up of 15 amino acids. Germline V lookup: CDR1 SGHRS, CDR2 YFSETQ.

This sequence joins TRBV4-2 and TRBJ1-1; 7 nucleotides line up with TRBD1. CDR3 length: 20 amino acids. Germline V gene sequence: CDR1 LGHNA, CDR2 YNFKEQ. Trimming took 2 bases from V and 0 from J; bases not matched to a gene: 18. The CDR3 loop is CASSQYLAGTGTAVNTEAFF. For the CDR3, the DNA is TGTGCCAGCAGCCAATACCTCGCAGGGACCGGGACAGCAGTGAACACTGAAGCTTTCTTT.

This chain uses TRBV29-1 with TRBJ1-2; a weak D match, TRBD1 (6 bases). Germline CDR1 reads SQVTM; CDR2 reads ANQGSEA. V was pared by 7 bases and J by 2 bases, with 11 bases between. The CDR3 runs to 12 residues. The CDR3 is CSASQGNYGYTF. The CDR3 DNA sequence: TGCAGCGCCTCACAGGGAAACTATGGCTACACCTTC. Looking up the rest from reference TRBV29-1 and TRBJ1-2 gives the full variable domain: SAVISQKPSRDICQRGTSLTIQCQVDSQVTMMFWYRQQPGQSLTLIATANQGSEATYESGFVIDKFPISRPNLTFSTLTVSNMSPEDSSIYLCSASQGNYGYTFGSGTRLTVV.

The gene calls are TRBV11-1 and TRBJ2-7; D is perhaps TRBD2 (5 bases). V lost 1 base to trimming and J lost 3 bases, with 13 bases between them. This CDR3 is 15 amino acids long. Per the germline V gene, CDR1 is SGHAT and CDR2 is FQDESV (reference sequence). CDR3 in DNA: TGTGCCAGCAGCTTAGGGTCCCACGGGATCTACGAGCAGTACTTC. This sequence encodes CASSLGSHGIYEQYF.

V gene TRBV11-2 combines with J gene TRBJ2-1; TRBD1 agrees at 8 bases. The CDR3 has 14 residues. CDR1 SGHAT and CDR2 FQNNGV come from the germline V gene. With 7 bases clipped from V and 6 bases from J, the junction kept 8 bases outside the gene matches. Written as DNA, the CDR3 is TGTGCCAGCACCCGGACAGGGAGAATCAATGAGCAGTTCTTC. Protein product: CASTRTGRINEQFF.

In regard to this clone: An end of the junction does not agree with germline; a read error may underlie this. The CDR3 bases are TGTGCCAGCAGTCCAAGACACCAGACCTACTCGTACTTC. Translation: CASSPRHQTYSYF. The gene calls are TRBV6-5 and TRBJ1-2, with D uncertain. From germline, CDR1 is MNHEY and CDR2 SVGAGI. The CDR3 is 13 amino acids.